This T cell receptor beta chain was found in a study of CD8 T cells in ankylosing spondylitis. The CDR3 loop spans 16 amino acids. CDR1 SGHNT and CDR2 YENEEA come from the germline V gene. The V and J ends lost 4 bases and 0 bases respectively, with 14 bases between them. TCRdb re-analysed the 5' RACE reads in MiXCR, keeping a single row per CDR3 protein. This table holds approximately 290,000 distinct CDR3 sequences, roughly 20% found once. This clonotype was seen once. The TCR originated in a female donor with ankylosing spondylitis or in good health (not recorded which). The chain recombines TRBV11-3 with TRBJ2-3; D possibly matches TRBD1 or TRBD2 (5 bases each). Sequenced input: blood, either unsorted or a sorted T cell fraction (not recorded which). CDR3 nucleotides: TGTGCCAGCAGCTCCGGGGCAGCGGAGAGCACAGATACGCAGTATTTT. Its protein product is CASSSGAAESTDTQYF.